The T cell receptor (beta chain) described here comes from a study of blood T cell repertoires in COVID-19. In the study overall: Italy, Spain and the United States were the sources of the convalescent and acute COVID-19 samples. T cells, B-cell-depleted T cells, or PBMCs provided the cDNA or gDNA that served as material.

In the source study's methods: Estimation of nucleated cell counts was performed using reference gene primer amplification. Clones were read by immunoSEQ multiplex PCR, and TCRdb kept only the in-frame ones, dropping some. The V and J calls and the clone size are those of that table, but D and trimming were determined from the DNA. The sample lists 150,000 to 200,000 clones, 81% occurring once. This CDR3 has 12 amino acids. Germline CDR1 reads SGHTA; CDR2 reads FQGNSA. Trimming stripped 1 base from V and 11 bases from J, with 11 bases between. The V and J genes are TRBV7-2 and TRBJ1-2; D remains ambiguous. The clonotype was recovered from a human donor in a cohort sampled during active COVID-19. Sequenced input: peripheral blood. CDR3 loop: CASSLEPRSYTF. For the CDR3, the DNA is TGTGCCAGCAGCTTAGAGCCCCGATCGTACACCTTC. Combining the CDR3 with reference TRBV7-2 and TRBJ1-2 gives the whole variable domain GAGVSQSPSNKVTEKGKDVELRCDPISGHTALYWYRQSLGQGLEFLIYFQGNSAPDKSGLPSDRFSAERTGGSVSTLTIQRTQQEDSAVYLCASSLEPRSYTFGSGTRLTVV.